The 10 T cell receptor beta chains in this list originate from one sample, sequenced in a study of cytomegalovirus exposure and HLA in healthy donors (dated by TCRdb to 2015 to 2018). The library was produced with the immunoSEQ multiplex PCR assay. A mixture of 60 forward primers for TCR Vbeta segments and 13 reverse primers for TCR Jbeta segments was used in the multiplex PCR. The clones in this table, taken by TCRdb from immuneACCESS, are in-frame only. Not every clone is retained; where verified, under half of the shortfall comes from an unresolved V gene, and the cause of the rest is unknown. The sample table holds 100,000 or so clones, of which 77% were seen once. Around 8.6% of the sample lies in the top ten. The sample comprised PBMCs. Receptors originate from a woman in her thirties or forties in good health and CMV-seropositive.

CDR3 sequence (DNA): TGTGCCAGCAGCTTACTGCGGGTCCAAGAGACCCAGTACTTC. It specifies CASSLLRVQETQYF. The chain recombines TRBV13 with TRBJ2-5; the D gene is possibly TRBD2 (5 bases). Trimming stripped 2 bases from V and 1 base from J, with 8 bases between. Germline V CDR1 and CDR2: PRHDT, FYEKMQ (reference sequence). CDR3 size: 14 residues.

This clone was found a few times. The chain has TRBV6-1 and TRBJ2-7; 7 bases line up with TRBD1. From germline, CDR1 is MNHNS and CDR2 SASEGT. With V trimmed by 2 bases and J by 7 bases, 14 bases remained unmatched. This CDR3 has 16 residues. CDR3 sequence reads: CASSERPTGQSGEQYF. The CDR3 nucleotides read TGTGCCAGCAGTGAAAGGCCTACGGGACAGAGTGGGGAGCAGTACTTC.

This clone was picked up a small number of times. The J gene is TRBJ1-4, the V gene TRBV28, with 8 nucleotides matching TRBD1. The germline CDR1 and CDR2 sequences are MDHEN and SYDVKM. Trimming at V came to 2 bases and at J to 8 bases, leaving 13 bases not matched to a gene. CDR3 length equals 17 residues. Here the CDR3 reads CASSLVSGGDPLEKLFF. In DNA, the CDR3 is TGTGCCAGCAGTTTAGTGTCAGGGGGCGATCCTCTGGAAAAACTGTTTTTT.

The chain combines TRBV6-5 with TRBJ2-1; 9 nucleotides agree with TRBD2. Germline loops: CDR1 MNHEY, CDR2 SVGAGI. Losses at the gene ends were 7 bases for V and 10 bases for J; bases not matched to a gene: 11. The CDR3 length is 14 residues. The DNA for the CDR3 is TGTGCCAGCACTGGGGCGGGGGGGCCCCGGGAGCAGTTCTTC. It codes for CASTGAGGPREQFF.

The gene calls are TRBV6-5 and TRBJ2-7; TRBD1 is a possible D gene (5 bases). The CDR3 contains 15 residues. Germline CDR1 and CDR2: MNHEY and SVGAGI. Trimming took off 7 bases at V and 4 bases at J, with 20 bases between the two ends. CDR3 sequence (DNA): TGTGCCAGCACCCCACTGGGCCTAAGGGGTTACGAGCAGTACTTC. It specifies CASTPLGLRGYEQYF.

CDR3 sequence: CAISESSGTAYEQYF. CDR3 bases: TGTGCCATCAGTGAGTCTAGCGGGACAGCTTACGAGCAGTACTTC. The rearrangement joins TRBV10-3 to TRBJ2-7, with TRBD2 as a possible D gene (8 bases). V lost 0 bases, J lost 4 bases, and 13 bases lay in between. CDR3 length: 15 amino acids. Germline V gene lookup returns CDR1 ENHRY and CDR2 SYGVKD.

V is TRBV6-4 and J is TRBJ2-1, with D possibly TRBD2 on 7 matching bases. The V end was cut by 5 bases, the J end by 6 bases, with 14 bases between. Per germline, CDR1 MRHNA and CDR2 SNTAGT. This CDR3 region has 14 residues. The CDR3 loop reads CASSRDRTSNEQFF. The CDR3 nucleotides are TGTGCCAGCAGTCGAGACAGGACTAGCAATGAGCAGTTCTTC.

The CDR3 DNA is TGTGCCAGCAGCTTGTTTCACAATCAGCCCCAGCATTTT. Translation gives CASSLFHNQPQHF. V usage is TRBV7-9 and J usage is TRBJ1-5; D call uncertain. Germline loops: CDR1 SEHNR, CDR2 FQNEAQ (reference sequence). The V gene lost 3 bases and the J gene lost 3 bases, with 6 bases spanning the gap. This CDR3 contains 13 residues.

The CDR3 region is CASSLEGVPNQPQHF. CDR3 nucleotides: TGTGCCAGCAGCTTAGAAGGGGTCCCCAATCAGCCCCAGCATTTT. This chain connects TRBV7-9 to TRBJ1-5; possibly TRBD1 for D (5 bases). Deletions cut 1 base from V and 3 bases from J, with 10 bases between. The CDR3 runs 15 residues. Germline V CDR1 and CDR2: SEHNR, FQNEAQ (reference sequence).

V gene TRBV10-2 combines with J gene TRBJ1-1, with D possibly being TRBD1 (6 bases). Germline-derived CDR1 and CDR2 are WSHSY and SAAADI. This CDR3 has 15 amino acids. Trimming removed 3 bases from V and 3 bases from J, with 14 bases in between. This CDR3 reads CASSEETGRDTEAFF. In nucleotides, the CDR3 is TGCGCCAGCAGTGAAGAAACAGGGAGGGACACTGAAGCTTTCTTT.